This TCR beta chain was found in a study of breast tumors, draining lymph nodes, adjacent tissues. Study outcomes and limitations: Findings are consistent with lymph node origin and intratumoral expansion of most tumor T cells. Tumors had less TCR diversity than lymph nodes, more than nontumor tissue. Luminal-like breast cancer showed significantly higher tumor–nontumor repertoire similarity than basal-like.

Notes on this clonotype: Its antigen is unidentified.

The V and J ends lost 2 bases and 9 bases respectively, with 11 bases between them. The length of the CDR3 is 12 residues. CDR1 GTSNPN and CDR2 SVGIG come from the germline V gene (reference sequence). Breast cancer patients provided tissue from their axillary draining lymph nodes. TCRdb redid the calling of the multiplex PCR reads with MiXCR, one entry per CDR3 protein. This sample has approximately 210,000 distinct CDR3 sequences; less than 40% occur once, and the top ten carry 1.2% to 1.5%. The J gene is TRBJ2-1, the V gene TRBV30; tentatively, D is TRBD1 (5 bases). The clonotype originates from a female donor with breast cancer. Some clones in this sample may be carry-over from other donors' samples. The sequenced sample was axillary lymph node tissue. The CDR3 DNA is TGTGCCTGGAGTCGCCCCCAGGGTGAGCAGTTCTTC. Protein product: CAWSRPQGEQFF.